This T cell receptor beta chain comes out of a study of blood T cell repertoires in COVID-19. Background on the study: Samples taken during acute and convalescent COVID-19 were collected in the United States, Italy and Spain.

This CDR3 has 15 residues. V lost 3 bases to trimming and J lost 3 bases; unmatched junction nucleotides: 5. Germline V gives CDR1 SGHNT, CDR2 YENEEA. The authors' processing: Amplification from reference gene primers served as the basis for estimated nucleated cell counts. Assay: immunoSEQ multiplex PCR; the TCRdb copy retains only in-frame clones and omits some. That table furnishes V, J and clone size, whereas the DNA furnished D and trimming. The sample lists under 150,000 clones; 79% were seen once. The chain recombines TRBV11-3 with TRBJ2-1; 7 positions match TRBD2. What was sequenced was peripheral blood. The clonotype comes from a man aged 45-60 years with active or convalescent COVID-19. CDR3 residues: CASSFYGGSYNEQFF. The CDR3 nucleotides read TGTGCCAGCAGCTTTTACGGGGGGAGCTACAATGAGCAGTTCTTC.